What follows are 17 T cell receptor beta chains derived from one specimen sequenced in a study of T cell responses to AZD1222 COVID-19 vaccine. TCRdb's table, derived via immunoSEQ multiplex PCR, lists solely in-frame clones and lacks some. This table holds about 110,000 clones, 92% found once. The starting material was peripheral blood, obtained on day 0 of AZD1222 vaccination. The source is an adult in good health.

The rearrangement links TRBV6-5 to TRBJ1-1, with D hard to call. V gave up 1 base and J gave up 0 bases, with 6 bases separating them. The germline V gene has CDR1 MNHEY and CDR2 SVGAGI. The CDR3 totals 14 residues. This chain's CDR3 is CASSYFGLNTEAFF. CDR3 DNA: TGTGCCAGCAGTTACTTCGGGTTGAACACTGAAGCTTTCTTT.

This clone was detected once. The genes are TRBV13 and TRBJ1-3; the D gene is possibly TRBD1 (6 bases). CDR1 is PRHDT, CDR2 FYEKMQ, per germline (reference sequence). V was cut by 5 bases and J by 3 bases, with 14 bases left in between. The CDR3 spans 15 residues. In nucleotides, the CDR3 is TGTGCCAGCAGCCCCCGGGGGGGGCTTGGAAACACCATATATTTT. Residues: CASSPRGGLGNTIYF.

The chain employs TRBV29-1 and TRBJ2-7; D ambiguous. The CDR3 consists of 12 residues. Germline assignment: CDR1 SQVTM and CDR2 ANQGSEA. The germline V and J ends were trimmed by 7 bases and 4 bases, with 14 bases remaining between them. The CDR3 DNA is TGCAGCGCCTCCGGGCCGAGTTACGAGCAGTACTTC. Its translation is CSASGPSYEQYF.

The chain has TRBV12-3 or TRBV12-4 and TRBJ1-2, with unresolved D. V lost 1 base, J lost 3 bases, and 6 bases lay in between. The CDR3 is 13 amino acids. The DNA for the CDR3 is TGTGCCAGCAGTTTAGGCGGGTACTATGGCTACACCTTC. It translates to CASSLGGYYGYTF.

The chain couples TRBV19 to TRBJ1-1; perhaps TRBD1 as D (5 bases). The V end was cut by 5 bases, the J end by 5 bases, with 9 bases between. The CDR3 extends over 12 amino acids. Germline V CDR1 and CDR2: LNHDA, SQIVND (reference sequence). CDR3 nucleotides: TGTGCCAGTAGTGCCAGGGTTACTGAAGCTTTCTTT. Protein product: CASSARVTEAFF. The whole variable domain, filled in from reference TRBV19 and TRBJ1-1, reads DGGITQSPKYLFRKEGQNVTLSCEQNLNHDAMYWYRQDPGQGLRLIYYSQIVNDFQKGDIAEGYSVSREKKESFPLTVTSAQKNPTAFYLCASSARVTEAFFGQGTRLTVV.

J is TRBJ2-2 and V is TRBV4-2, with D possibly matching TRBD2 (5 bases). In germline, CDR1 is LGHNA, CDR2 YNFKEQ. The CDR3 covers 18 residues. The V gene lost 0 bases and the J gene lost 1 base, with 15 bases spanning the gap. The CDR3 spells CASSQELWASQNTGELFF. Written as DNA, the CDR3 is TGTGCCAGCAGCCAAGAATTGTGGGCTAGCCAGAACACCGGGGAGCTGTTTTTT.

The V gene is TRBV18, the J gene TRBJ2-2; TRBD1 is a possible D gene (5 bases). The V gene lost 1 base and the J gene lost 3 bases, with 9 bases spanning the gap. The CDR3 covers 15 residues. Germline V CDR1 and CDR2: KGHSH, LQKENI. CDR3 loop: CASSPQGVDTGELFF. Written as DNA, the CDR3 is TGTGCCAGCTCACCACAAGGGGTTGACACCGGGGAGCTGTTTTTT.

The chain uses TRBV7-2 and TRBJ2-5, with TRBD2 matching over 9 bases. V lost 1 base and J lost 5; bases outside the gene matches: 8. The CDR3 runs to 16 residues. The germline V gene has CDR1 SGHTA and CDR2 FQGNSA. The CDR3 loop reads CASSLEWRGGRETQYF. The CDR3 DNA reads TGTGCCAGCAGCTTAGAGTGGCGGGGGGGCAGGGAGACCCAGTACTTC.

The V gene is TRBV5-4, the J gene TRBJ2-5, with D uncertain. This CDR3 has 15 amino acids. The germline V gene encodes CDR1 SGHNT and CDR2 YYREEE (reference sequence). V was pared by 4 bases and J by 4 bases, with 17 bases between. CDR3: CASSPRATGVETQYF. In DNA form, the CDR3 reads TGTGCCAGCAGCCCCCGGGCGACGGGCGTAGAGACCCAGTACTTC.

The DNA of the CDR3 is TGTGCCAGCAGCTTAACAGGGGAGGATACGCAGTATTTT. Protein: CASSLTGEDTQYF. V and J are TRBV7-3 and TRBJ2-3, with D perhaps assigned TRBD1 or TRBD2 (5 bases each). The germline gives CDR1 SGHTA, CDR2 FQGTGA. This CDR3 is 13 amino acids long. With 0 bases removed from V and 6 bases from J, the gap between germline ends came to 7 bases.

The rearrangement joins TRBV7-9 to TRBJ1-1; 8 positions agree with TRBD1. The germline gives CDR1 SEHNR, CDR2 FQNEAQ (reference sequence). CDR3 length: 14 residues. Losses at the gene ends were 4 bases for V and 8 bases for J; bases not matched to a gene: 9. The CDR3 protein is CASSSAGGPEEAFF. CDR3 bases: TGTGCCAGCAGCTCGGCAGGGGGCCCCGAAGAAGCTTTCTTT.

This clone appeared once. The rearrangement links TRBV18 to TRBJ2-4; TRBD1 matches 11 bases. Germline-derived CDR1 and CDR2 are KGHSH and LQKENI. The CDR3 is 15 amino acids. The junction had 7 bases not matched to a gene; V was cut back by 4 bases and J by 8 bases. CDR3 nucleotide sequence: TGTGCCAGCTCACGGACAGGGGGCGATCGGGACATTCAGTACTTC. The encoded protein is CASSRTGGDRDIQYF.

The rearrangement joins TRBV5-1 to TRBJ2-7, with 7 bases fitting TRBD1. V was pared by 0 bases and J by 0 bases, with 6 bases of the junction left unmatched. Germline CDR1 SGHRS, CDR2 YFSETQ. CDR3 size: 16 residues. This chain's CDR3 is CASSLGQGDLSYEQYF. DNA of the CDR3: TGCGCCAGCAGCTTGGGACAGGGTGACCTCTCCTACGAGCAGTACTTC.

The chain recombines TRBV12-3 or TRBV12-4 with TRBJ1-2; D not certain. V was clipped by 3 bases and J by 7 bases, with 12 bases between them. This CDR3 contains 13 residues. This CDR3 is CASSFSALAGYTF. In DNA form, the CDR3 reads TGTGCCAGCAGTTTTTCGGCCCTAGCTGGCTACACCTTC.

The rearrangement links TRBV24-1 to TRBJ2-2, with a tentative D call TRBD2 (6 bases). The CDR3 runs 18 residues. CDR1 is KGHDR, CDR2 SFDVKD, per germline. The V end was cut by 0 bases, the J end by 0 bases, with 13 bases between. CDR3 sequence: CATSDLLGGEANTGELFF. CDR3 nucleotide sequence: TGTGCCACCAGTGATTTGCTAGGCGGGGAGGCGAACACCGGGGAGCTGTTTTTT.

CDR3 residues: CASSVTTGDEQYF. The CDR3 DNA sequence: TGTGCCAGCAGCGTCACTACAGGGGACGAGCAGTACTTC. This chain links TRBV9 with TRBJ2-7; TRBD1 aligns across 7 bases. Germline CDR1 reads SGDLS; CDR2 reads YYNGEE. CDR3 size: 13 residues. After removal of 2 bases from V and 5 bases from J, the junction contained 4 bases not matched to a gene.

The CDR3 DNA reads as TGTGCTAGTGCTGCGAACACTGAAGCTTTCTTT. Its translation is CASAANTEAFF. V gene TRBV12-5 combines with J gene TRBJ1-1; D is undetermined. The germline V and J ends were trimmed by 7 bases and 1 base, with 4 bases remaining between them. Germline lookup yields CDR1 LGHNT and CDR2 FRNRAP. CDR3 length equals 11 residues.